This T cell receptor beta chain was sequenced during a study of blood T cells in healthy people across ages. Primed by a sample-barcoded 5' primer and a J-beta primer mix, a second PCR proceeded for 7 to 11 cycles. TCRdb recomputed calls from the 5' RACE reads with MiXCR, one row per CDR3 protein. The profile covers around 1.5 million distinct CDR3 sequences, with about 35% appearing a single time and about 10% taken by the ten largest. The clonotype comes from a young woman in good health. The sequenced sample was blood.

CDR3 DNA sequence: TGTGCCAGCAGTCGGGGGGGGAGGGCTAATGAAAAACTGTTTTTT. This sequence encodes CASSRGGRANEKLFF. J is TRBJ1-4 and V is TRBV7-2; a possible D gene is TRBD1 (5 bases). The CDR3 contains 15 residues. CDR1 is SGHTA, CDR2 FQGNSA, per germline. Trimming took off 6 bases at V and 3 bases at J, with 14 bases between the two ends. The full variable domain, in which reference TRBV7-2 and TRBJ1-4 provide the parts outside the CDR3, is GAGVSQSPSNKVTEKGKDVELRCDPISGHTALYWYRQSLGQGLEFLIYFQGNSAPDKSGLPSDRFSAERTGGSVSTLTIQRTQQEDSAVYLCASSRGGRANEKLFFGSGTQLSVL.